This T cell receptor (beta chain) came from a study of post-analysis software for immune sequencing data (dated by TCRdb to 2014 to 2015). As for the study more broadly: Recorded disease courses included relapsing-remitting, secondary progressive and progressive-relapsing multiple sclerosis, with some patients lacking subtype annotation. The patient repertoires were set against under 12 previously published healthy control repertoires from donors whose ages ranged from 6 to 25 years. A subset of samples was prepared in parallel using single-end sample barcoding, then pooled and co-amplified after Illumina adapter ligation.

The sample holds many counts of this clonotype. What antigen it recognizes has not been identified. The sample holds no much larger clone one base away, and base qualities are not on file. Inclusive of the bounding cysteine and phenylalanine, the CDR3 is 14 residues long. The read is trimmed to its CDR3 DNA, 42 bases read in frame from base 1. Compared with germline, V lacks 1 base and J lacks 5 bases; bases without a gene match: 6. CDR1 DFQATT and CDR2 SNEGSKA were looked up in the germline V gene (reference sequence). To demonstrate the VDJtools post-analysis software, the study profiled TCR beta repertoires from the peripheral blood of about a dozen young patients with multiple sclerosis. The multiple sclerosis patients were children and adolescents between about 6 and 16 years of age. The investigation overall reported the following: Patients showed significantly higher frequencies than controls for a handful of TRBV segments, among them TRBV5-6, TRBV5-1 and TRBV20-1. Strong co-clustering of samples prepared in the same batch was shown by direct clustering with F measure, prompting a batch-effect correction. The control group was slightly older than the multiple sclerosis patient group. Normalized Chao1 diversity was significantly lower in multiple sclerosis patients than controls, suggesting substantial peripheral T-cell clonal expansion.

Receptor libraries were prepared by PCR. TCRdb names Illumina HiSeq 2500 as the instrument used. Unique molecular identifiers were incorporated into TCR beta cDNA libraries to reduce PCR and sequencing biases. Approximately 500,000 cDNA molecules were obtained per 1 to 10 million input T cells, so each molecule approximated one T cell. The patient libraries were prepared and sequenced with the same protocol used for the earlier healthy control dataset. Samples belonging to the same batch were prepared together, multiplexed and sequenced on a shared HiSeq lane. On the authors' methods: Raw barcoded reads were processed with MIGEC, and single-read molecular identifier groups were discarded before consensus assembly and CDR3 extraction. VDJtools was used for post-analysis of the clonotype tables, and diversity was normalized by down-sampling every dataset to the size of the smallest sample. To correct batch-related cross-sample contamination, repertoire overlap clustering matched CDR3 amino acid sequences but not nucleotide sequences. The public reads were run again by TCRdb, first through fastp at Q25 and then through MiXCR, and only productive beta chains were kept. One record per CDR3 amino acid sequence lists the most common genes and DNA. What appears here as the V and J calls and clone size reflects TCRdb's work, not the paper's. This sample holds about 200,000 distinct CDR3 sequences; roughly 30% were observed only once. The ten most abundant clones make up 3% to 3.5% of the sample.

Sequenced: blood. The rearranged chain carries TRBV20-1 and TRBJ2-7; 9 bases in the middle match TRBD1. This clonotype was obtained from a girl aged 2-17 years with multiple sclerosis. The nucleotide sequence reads TGCAGTGCTAGAGTTCGCACAGGGGGCGACGAGCAGTACTTC. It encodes CSARVRTGGDEQYF.